One and the same sample provided the 23 T cell receptor beta chains below, sequenced in a study of CD8+CD57+ T cells in acquired aplastic anemia (dated by TCRdb to 2017 to 2018). Expansion of CD8+CD57+ cells had been shown by flow cytometry in the patients chosen for sequencing. TCRdb lists the instrument as Illumina HiSeq 2000. Genomic DNA was used as template for profiling of TCR beta VDJ combinations and CDR3 sequences. The public sequencing data were trimmed at Q25 with fastp and processed into clonotypes with MiXCR by TCRdb, which kept only in-frame beta chains. A single entry per CDR3 protein holds the most common genes and DNA from its merged rows. Present in this sample are around 500,000 distinct CDR3 sequences, roughly a third of which were seen just once. Under 0.95% of the sample rests with the top ten. The sample consisted of sorted CD4+, CD8+, or CD8+CD57+ T cells (not recorded which) from PBMCs. These receptors all stem from a human donor with aplastic anemia.

This clonotype has more than one count but fewer than ten. J is TRBJ2-6 and V is TRBV6-4; unclear D gene. Between the trimmed V and J ends, which lost 6 bases and 0 bases, there was a span of 18 bases. Germline V gene lookup returns CDR1 MRHNA and CDR2 SNTAGT. There are 18 residues in the CDR3. In DNA, the CDR3 is TGTGCCAGCAGAGACCGACAAGCCCGATTCTCTGGGGCCAACGTCCTGACTTTC. Translated: CASRDRQARFSGANVLTF.

As to this clonotype: The CDR3 does not end in the conserved phenylalanine or tryptophan, so this is likely a read error. V usage is TRBV10-3 and J usage is TRBJ2-7; D remains ambiguous. This CDR3 comprises 11 residues. The germline V gene encodes CDR1 ENHRY and CDR2 SYGVKD. V was pared by 11 bases and J by 5 bases, with 13 bases between. CDR3 region: CAVNVGNEQYL. CDR3 sequence (DNA): TGTGCCGTCAATGTGGGGAACGAGCAGTACTTG.

This clonotype was counted a few times. The chain links TRBV5-1 to TRBJ2-3; D is perhaps TRBD1 (5 bases). Looked up from germline, CDR1 is SGHRS and CDR2 is YFSETQ. Trimming cost V 2 bases and J 1 base, with 8 bases left between them. The CDR3 has 14 residues. CDR3 residues: CASSFKGGTDTQYF. The CDR3 bases are TGCGCCAGCAGCTTTAAAGGGGGCACAGATACGCAGTATTTT.

This clonotype appeared a few times. This chain connects TRBV12-3 or TRBV12-4 to TRBJ2-7; 10 bases line up with TRBD1. J was trimmed by 2 bases and V by 7 bases; bases with no gene match: 5. This CDR3 is built from 14 residues. The CDR3 sequence: CASKQTGGPYEQYF. In nucleotides, the CDR3 is TGTGCCAGCAAGCAGACAGGGGGCCCCTACGAGCAGTACTTC.

This clonotype has at least ten counts. This sequence joins TRBV6-1 and TRBJ1-2; TRBD1 matches 9 bases. This CDR3 is built from 12 residues. Germline-derived CDR1 and CDR2 are MNHNS and SASEGT. V gave up 5 bases and J gave up 8 bases; unmatched junction bases: 3. The CDR3 here is CASSTGGAGYTF. Here the CDR3 DNA reads TGTGCCAGCAGTACAGGGGGCGCGGGCTACACCTTC.

The CDR3, as DNA: TGTGCCAGCAGCGTAGGTAGGGCGAACACTGAAGCTTTCTTT. This translates into CASSVGRANTEAFF. This rearrangement joins TRBV9 to TRBJ1-1; D is uncertain. The germline V gene encodes CDR1 SGDLS and CDR2 YYNGEE. Trimming removed 0 bases from V and 1 base from J, with 7 bases in between. The CDR3 length is 14 residues.

This clonotype was recorded many times. The chain joins TRBV19 to TRBJ1-2, with TRBD1 matching 8 bases. Looked up from germline, CDR1 is LNHDA and CDR2 is SQIVND (reference sequence). V gave up 5 bases and J gave up 7 bases; unmatched junction bases: 6. The CDR3 has 13 amino acids. The CDR3 sequence is CASSRTGSVGYTF. The CDR3 DNA is TGTGCCAGTAGTCGGACAGGGTCGGTTGGCTACACCTTC.

In this sample, this clonotype turned up a few times. The gene calls are TRBV25-1 and TRBJ2-7; 8 nucleotides match TRBD1. This CDR3 is 15 amino acids long. CDR1 is MGHDK and CDR2 is SYGVNS in the germline V gene. J was trimmed by 5 bases and V by 6 bases; bases with no gene match: 12. The CDR3 reads CASSLSGTGVHEQYF. In DNA, the CDR3 is TGTGCCAGCAGCCTGTCCGGGACAGGAGTCCACGAGCAGTACTTC.

There are many counts of this clonotype. V gene TRBV2 combines with J gene TRBJ2-7, with 7 positions matching TRBD1. The CDR3 sequence is 14 residues long. V trimming: 7 bases; J trimming: 1 base; junction bases outside the gene matches: 7. From germline, CDR1 is SNHLY and CDR2 FYNNEI. The CDR3 nucleotides are TGTGCCAGCATCCCGCAGGGGGTTTCCTACGAGCAGTACTTC. This encodes CASIPQGVSYEQYF.

This clonotype was seen repeatedly, ten times or more. The chain is built from TRBV10-3 and TRBJ2-2, with 14 bases that match TRBD2. Losses at the gene ends were 3 bases for V and 2 bases for J; bases not matched to a gene: 5. The CDR3 consists of 18 residues. CDR1 ENHRY and CDR2 SYGVKD come from the germline V gene. This chain's CDR3 is CAISETGLAGANTGELFF. The CDR3 DNA follows: TGTGCCATCAGTGAAACGGGACTAGCGGGAGCCAACACCGGGGAGCTGTTTTTT.

This clonotype was observed many times. This rearrangement joins TRBV7-9 to TRBJ2-6; D call uncertain. Deletions cut 4 bases from V and 0 bases from J, with 4 bases between. Germline lookup yields CDR1 SEHNR and CDR2 FQNEAQ (reference sequence). The CDR3 sequence is 14 residues long. CDR3 sequence (DNA): TGTGCCAGCAGCTCCATCTCTGGGGCCAACGTCCTGACTTTC. Translated: CASSSISGANVLTF.

V is TRBV25-1 and J is TRBJ1-4; possible D gene TRBD1, 6 bases. With 5 bases removed from V and 5 bases from J, the gap between germline ends came to 15 bases. CDR3 length equals 15 residues. CDR1 and CDR2 (germline): MGHDK, SYGVNS. DNA for the CDR3: TGTGCCAGCAGTAACCCCGGGACAATAAATGAAAAACTGTTTTTT. This gives the protein CASSNPGTINEKLFF.

The table lists this clonotype with many counts. J is TRBJ2-1 and V is TRBV19; D tentatively reads TRBD1 or TRBD2 (5 bases each). V was pared by 3 bases and J by 4 bases, with 13 bases between. This CDR3 contains 15 residues. In germline, CDR1 is LNHDA, CDR2 SQIVND (reference sequence). The CDR3 spells CASSILQGAYNEQFF. CDR3 coding DNA: TGTGCCAGTAGTATTCTGCAGGGAGCATACAATGAGCAGTTCTTC.

The chain links TRBV6-1 to TRBJ2-7; a weak D match, TRBD2 (5 bases). The germline CDR1 and CDR2 sequences are MNHNS and SASEGT. CDR3 length: 15 amino acids. V was trimmed by 5 bases and J by 0 bases, leaving 14 bases between them. The CDR3 reads CASSRESESSYEQYF. The CDR3 DNA sequence: TGTGCCAGCAGTAGGGAGAGCGAGAGCTCCTACGAGCAGTACTTC.

This clonotype was counted ten times or more. The CDR3 bases are TGTGCCATCAGGCAAGGGACAGGGGCACTTAACTATGGCTACACCTTC. It yields the protein CAIRQGTGALNYGYTF. The J gene is TRBJ1-2, the V gene TRBV10-3, with 10 bases that match TRBD1. CDR1 and CDR2 (germline): ENHRY, SYGVKD. The CDR3 has 16 amino acids. V lost 6 bases and J lost 1; bases outside the gene matches: 8.

This clonotype was counted ten times or more. The chain employs TRBV15 and TRBJ1-4; D gene uncertain. The CDR3 extends over 13 amino acids. Trimming cost V 1 base and J 8 bases, with 8 bases left between them. The germline V gene encodes CDR1 LNHNV and CDR2 YYDKDF (reference sequence). The CDR3 reads CATSRASVEKLFF. The CDR3 DNA is TGTGCCACCAGCAGAGCTTCAGTCGAAAAACTGTTTTTT.

Ten or more counts support this clonotype. This chain links TRBV20-1 with TRBJ2-7, with 10 positions matching TRBD2. The CDR3 totals 13 residues. In germline, CDR1 is DFQATT, CDR2 SNEGSKA (reference sequence). The V segment lost 7 bases and the J segment 3 bases; nucleotides outside the gene matches: 6. As DNA, the CDR3 is TGCAGTGTCATACGGACTAGCGGCTACGAGCAGTACTTC. Protein: CSVIRTSGYEQYF.

The genes are TRBV19 and TRBJ1-5; D is unresolved. The germline gives CDR1 LNHDA, CDR2 SQIVND (reference sequence). V was cut by 6 bases and J by 7 bases, with 16 bases left in between. This CDR3 is built from 14 residues. The CDR3, as DNA: TGTGCCAGTAGGGGAGGTCTGGGTGGACAGCCCCAGCATTTT. Its protein is CASRGGLGGQPQHF.

This clonotype was counted at least ten times. The chain employs TRBV20-1 and TRBJ1-5, with D possibly TRBD1 on 5 matching bases. CDR3 length equals 13 residues. V lost 5 bases and J lost 3, with 11 bases in between. In germline, CDR1 is DFQATT, CDR2 SNEGSKA (reference sequence). The CDR3 nucleotides read TGCAGTGCTTACCGGGACCTCAATCAGCCCCAGCATTTT. Translation: CSAYRDLNQPQHF.

This clonotype was counted between two and nine times. The chain couples TRBV19 to TRBJ1-1; D perhaps matches TRBD1 (5 bases). The CDR3 sequence is 16 residues long. Trimming took off 3 bases at V and 1 base at J, with 15 bases between the two ends. CDR1 and CDR2 from the germline V gene are LNHDA and SQIVND (reference sequence). The CDR3 is CASSISQGLANTEAFF. Written as DNA, the CDR3 is TGTGCCAGTAGTATCTCCCAGGGCCTGGCGAACACTGAAGCTTTCTTT.

The chain recombines TRBV5-6 with TRBJ2-7; D might be TRBD1 or TRBD2, each matching 6 bases. Looked up from germline, CDR1 is SGHDT and CDR2 is YYEEEE. The CDR3 consists of 18 residues. V was pared by 4 bases and J by 0 bases, with 23 bases between. The DNA for the CDR3 is TGTGCCAGCAGCCTGGGGGGCAGCTTAGTTATGATCTCCTACGAGCAGTACTTC. Protein sequence: CASSLGGSLVMISYEQYF.

V gene TRBV11-2 combines with J gene TRBJ2-3; 15 nucleotides agree with TRBD2. The V gene's germline CDR1 is SGHAT and CDR2 FQNNGV. This CDR3 is 16 amino acids long. The V and J ends lost 5 bases and 4 bases, in that order; junction bases with no gene match: 4. CDR3 amino acids: CASSTGLAGGSDTQYF. Here the CDR3 DNA reads TGTGCCAGCAGCACGGGACTAGCGGGAGGTTCAGATACGCAGTATTTT.

A few counts support this clonotype. The chain joins TRBV12-3 or TRBV12-4 to TRBJ1-4; D unclear. The CDR3 runs 10 residues. Trimming stripped 7 bases from V and 9 bases from J, with 6 bases between. CDR3 coding DNA: TGTGCCAGCAAAGGTCAAAAACTGTTTTTT. Protein sequence: CASKGQKLFF.